Presented here are 7 T cell receptor beta chains from one specimen sequenced in a study of early T cells in non-severe SARS-CoV-2 infection. In TCRdb, the 5' RACE reads were re-called with MiXCR into one record per CDR3 protein. The repertoire has more than 75,000 distinct CDR3 sequences, around 15% of them found once; the top ten carry roughly 6%. The sequencing input was whole blood. Source of these receptors: an adult who was a healthcare worker with PCR-confirmed SARS-CoV-2 infection or an uninfected control (not recorded which).

This clonotype was seen a handful of times. The V gene is TRBV7-2, the J gene TRBJ1-3, with TRBD1 identical over 7 bases. The CDR3 sequence is 16 residues long. Trimming removed 2 bases from V and 0 bases from J; junction bases left unmatched: 4. Germline CDR1 is SGHTA and CDR2 is FQGNSA. CDR3 residues: CASSLRGRPSGNTIYF. The CDR3 coding sequence is TGTGCCAGCAGCTTAAGGGGGCGACCCTCTGGAAACACCATATATTTT.

This clonotype was seen only a few times. The chain combines TRBV18 with TRBJ1-5; D gene ambiguous. The CDR3 is 14 amino acids. Between the trimmed V and J ends, which lost 3 bases and 4 bases, there was a span of 10 bases. Germline V CDR1 and CDR2: KGHSH, LQKENI. CDR3 protein: CASSPSDKNQPQHF. The CDR3 nucleotides read TGTGCCAGCTCACCCTCCGACAAGAATCAGCCCCAGCATTTT.

The V call is TRBV7-9, the J call TRBJ2-4; D may be TRBD1 (6 bases). The CDR3 is 16 residues long. The germline V and J ends were trimmed by 0 bases and 6 bases, with 15 bases remaining between them. CDR1 and CDR2 (germline): SEHNR, FQNEAQ (reference sequence). DNA of the CDR3: TGTGCCAGCAGCTTAGCATCGTACAGGGCGTTAAACATTCAGTACTTC. It encodes CASSLASYRALNIQYF.

J is TRBJ2-5 and V is TRBV5-1; no definite D call. The CDR3 is 14 residues long. Germline values: CDR1 SGHRS, CDR2 YFSETQ. The V and J ends lost 3 bases and 1 base respectively, with 10 bases between them. The CDR3 region has the DNA TGCGCCAGCAGCTACAACAGCCTCCAAGAGACCCAGTACTTC. Translated: CASSYNSLQETQYF.

This clonotype has ten or more counts. The genes are TRBV12-3 or TRBV12-4 and TRBJ1-3; 12 bases are a match to TRBD1. V was clipped by 5 bases and J by 6 bases; unmatched bases: 14. This CDR3 has 18 residues. This CDR3 is CASSPVVGTGGAENTIYF. The CDR3 nucleotides are TGTGCCAGCAGTCCCGTTGTCGGGACAGGGGGCGCAGAAAACACCATATATTTT.

The table lists this clonotype with a few counts. The V gene is TRBV6-2 or TRBV6-3, the J gene TRBJ1-2; weak D call: TRBD1 (6 bases). The CDR3 consists of 15 residues. Germline V lookup: CDR1 MNHEY, CDR2 SVGEGT. The V and J ends lost 6 bases and 0 bases respectively, with 14 bases between them. CDR3 protein: CASSLQGPSNYGYTF. The CDR3 DNA reads TGTGCCAGCAGCCTCCAGGGGCCTTCTAACTATGGCTACACCTTC.

This clonotype was counted many times. This chain's CDR3 is CASSPGTEQFF. The CDR3 DNA sequence: TGTGCCAGCAGCCCTGGTACTGAGCAGTTCTTC. The chain employs TRBV5-4 and TRBJ2-1; D is uncertain. V was clipped by 4 bases and J by 9 bases, with 8 bases between them. The CDR3 extends over 11 amino acids. Per germline, CDR1 SGHNT and CDR2 YYREEE (reference sequence).